A single T cell receptor beta chain is shown here with its context. No cognate antigen has been identified for it. There are no base qualities to consult, and no much larger clone falls within one base. This record comes from a study of T cell responses to AZD1222 COVID-19 vaccine (dated by TCRdb to the early 2020s). For the wider study: AZD1222 recipients given second doses at about 4 weeks or at about 12 weeks were pooled, since spike-specific TCR depth and breadth were not found to differ between the two schedules. TCR sequencing covered more than 230 trial participants: around 210 given two doses of AZD1222 and 26 given two doses of MenACWY control vaccine. Enrollment into the trials was organized by age into subgroups of 18-55, 56-69 and 70-plus years, and those subgroups contained about 160, 30 and 59 TCR-sequenced participants, respectively. Overall study results and their limits: A significant rise in spike-specific TCR breadth and depth was observed after two AZD1222 doses relative to day 0 and relative to MenACWY recipients. Conclusions about previously exposed vaccinees were limited because only a handful of AZD1222 recipients were SARS-CoV-2 seropositive at baseline. No day 14 peak-response samples were available, so repertoires were characterized only after the peak T cell response. Reportedly, close to half of the unique spike-specific TCRs recognized epitopes lying outside the regions that are mutated in the B.1.351 and B.1.1.7 variants. Vaccine-associated CD4 TCRs spanned the whole spike protein, with dominant responses in regions 160-218 and 743-854. Most participants were white British and females outnumbered males, and the authors suggested that clonal diversity may have been underestimated. The 56-69-year group was small, and its depth increase did not reach significance, likely because of low power.

The CDR3 regions of human TCRbeta chains were analyzed by immunosequencing. From the authors' description of their analysis: TCRs in the repertoires were matched against a reference library of SARS-CoV-2-specific TCRs that had been generated with the MIRA antigen-specificity platform. Breadth was defined as the fraction of unique TCRs that were SARS-CoV-2-associated, and depth was defined as the fraction of total T cells that were SARS-CoV-2-associated. Using the MIRA data, each spike-specific TCR was mapped to the spike region that the TCR reacts to and placed in a CD4 or CD8 class. Log10-transformed breadth and depth values were compared by one-way ANOVA with Sidak's multiple comparisons tests. Sourced from immuneACCESS, this table was stored by TCRdb with only in-frame sequences that have V and J called. A share of the clones is absent; for the studies checked, an unresolved V gene accounts for under half, and the remainder has no known explanation. The V and J calls and clone size are taken from that table; D and trimming were inferred from the DNA. Across this sample there are about 100,000 clones, with 85% to 90% seen only once. The ten largest clones represent roughly 1.4% of the sample.

The sample's time point label, decoded: baseline before first vaccination. Vaccinee samples were obtained from the UK trials COV001 and COV002, which included a single-blind randomized controlled phase 2/3 trial of AZD1222 (ChAdOx1 nCoV-19) in healthy adults. For TCRbeta chain sequencing, PBMC samples from trial participants were taken at day 0 and at day 28 after the second dose. Trimming at the junction amounts to 5 bases on V and 2 bases on J, and the germline ends lie 7 bases apart. The germline V gene provides CDR1 SGHTA and CDR2 FQGTGA. Spanning cysteine to phenylalanine, the CDR3 consists of 13 amino acids. Only CDR3 DNA is held: 39 bases, read in frame from base 1.

The TCR originated in an adult in good health. The sequence links TRBV7-3 to TRBJ2-1; the D gene assignment is ambiguous. Here the sequenced sample was peripheral blood, taken on day 0 of AZD1222 vaccination. The CDR3 loop reads CASSLGTYNEQFF. The bases read TGTGCCAGCAGCCTAGGGACCTACAATGAGCAGTTCTTC.